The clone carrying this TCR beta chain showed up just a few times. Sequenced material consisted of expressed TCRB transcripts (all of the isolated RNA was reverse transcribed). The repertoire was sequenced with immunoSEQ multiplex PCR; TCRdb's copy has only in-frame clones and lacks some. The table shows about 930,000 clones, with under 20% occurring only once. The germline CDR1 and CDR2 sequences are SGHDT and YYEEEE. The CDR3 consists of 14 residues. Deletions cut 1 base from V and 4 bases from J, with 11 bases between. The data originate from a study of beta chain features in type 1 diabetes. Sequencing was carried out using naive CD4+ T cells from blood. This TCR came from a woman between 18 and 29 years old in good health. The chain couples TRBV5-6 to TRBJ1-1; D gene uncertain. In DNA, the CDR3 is TGTGCCAGCAGCTTGTTATTAGGGAGCACTGAAGCTTTCTTT. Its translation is CASSLLLGSTEAFF.